This TCR beta chain was recorded in a study of control samples from healthy donors and cancer patients. Profiling relied on immunoSEQ multiplex PCR, and the TCRdb table lists in-frame clones only, not all of them. The table includes 130,000 or so clones, roughly 94% detected once. The receptor comes from a man aged 40-49 years in good health. The sequencing sample was made of blood.

Here the CDR3 DNA reads TGTGCCAGCAGCCAAGATAGCCAAAACAATGAGCAGTTCTTC. Translated: CASSQDSQNNEQFF. This chain joins TRBV3-1 (or the pseudogene TRBV3-2) and TRBJ2-1; D not certain. CDR3 length: 14 residues. Trimming removed 0 bases at V and 5 bases at J, with 8 bases between. Looked up from germline, CDR1 is LGHDT and CDR2 is YNNKEL (reference sequence).